This TCR beta chain was obtained from a study of blood T cell repertoires in COVID-19. Overall study context: Samples of COVID-19 (acute and convalescent) were obtained from the United States, Italy and Spain. PBMCs, B-cell-depleted T cells, or T cells provided the cDNA or gDNA that made up the material.

CDR1 and CDR2 from the germline V gene are SGHNT and YYREEE (reference sequence). This CDR3 has 12 residues. The V gene lost 0 bases and the J gene lost 7 bases, with 4 bases spanning the gap. Patients from Seattle were sampled longitudinally, starting during active infection. In the study's own analysis: Amplifying reference gene primers gave estimates of nucleated cell counts. The repertoire was sequenced with immunoSEQ multiplex PCR; TCRdb's copy has only in-frame clones and lacks some. V, J and clone size derive from that table, while D and trimming were established from the DNA sequence. The table has some 400,000 clones, about 87% seen once.

The receptor's source is an older woman with COVID-19, enrolled during active disease. The sample taken for sequencing was peripheral blood. This chain links TRBV5-4 with TRBJ2-2; D uncertain. The CDR3 DNA reads TGTGCCAGCAGCTTGGCGTTCGGGGAGCTGTTTTTT. Translating gives CASSLAFGELFF.